This T cell receptor beta chain was captured by sequencing in a study of cytomegalovirus exposure and HLA in healthy donors. Overall study findings and caveats: According to reports, the classifier identified cytomegalovirus status with high specificity and sensitivity. Most TCR sequences were uncommon, yet certain public TCRs appeared in many donors.

In the PCR, 60 Vbeta and 13 Jbeta primers were used. Sequenced by immunoSEQ multiplex PCR; TCRdb stores in-frame clones only, minus some. The table shows around 150,000 clones, with over 60% occurring only once. The CDR3 spans 14 residues. Germline V lookup: CDR1 KGHSH, CDR2 LQKENI. The V gene end was trimmed by 4 bases and the J gene end by 1 base; junction bases not matched to a gene: 4. About this clone: What it recognizes is unknown.

This TCR came from a man aged 25 to 40 in good health and CMV-seronegative. What was sequenced was PBMCs. The chain carries TRBV18 and TRBJ2-7; 7 bases align to TRBD1. CDR3 sequence: CASSLATGSYEQYF. CDR3 coding DNA: TGTGCCAGCTCACTAGCGACAGGGTCCTACGAGCAGTACTTC.